This TCR beta chain was sequenced in a study of post-analysis software for immune sequencing data. At the level of the study: Included courses were relapsing-remitting and secondary progressive multiple sclerosis; progressive-relapsing multiple sclerosis was also included. Study outcomes and limitations: The normalized Chao1 diversity of multiple sclerosis patients was significantly lower than that of controls. Five or six TRBV segments, TRBV5-6, TRBV5-1 and TRBV20-1 among them, were found more frequent in patients than controls.

After removal of 4 bases from V and 3 bases from J, the junction contained 5 bases not matched to a gene. Germline-derived CDR1 and CDR2 are SGHRS and YFSETQ. This CDR3 comprises 14 residues. Details on this clonotype: The antigen is undetermined.

Carried by the TCR beta cDNA libraries were unique molecular identifiers. Out of about 0.9 to 10 million T cells, a few hundred thousand cDNA molecules were generated. TCRdb re-analysed the PCR reads in MiXCR, keeping a single row per CDR3 protein. The data hold hundreds of thousands of distinct CDR3 sequences, with roughly 50% observed a single time. The gene calls are TRBV5-1 and TRBJ2-3; TRBD1 agrees at 7 bases. The sample consisted of blood. The TCR originated in a girl aged 5-17 years with multiple sclerosis. CDR3 sequence reads: CASSPGTETDTQYF. In DNA, the CDR3 is TGCGCCAGCAGCCCCGGGACAGAAACAGATACGCAGTATTTT.